This note documents a single T cell receptor beta chain sequence. Antigen: not known. These data are taken from a study of T cell responses to AZD1222 COVID-19 vaccine. Study-level points and caveats: Spike was spanned by vaccine-associated CD4 TCRs, which were dominant at 160-218 and 743-854. Donors skewed white British and female; clonal diversity was possibly underestimated. In the spike-specific TCR repertoire, nearly half reportedly target unmutated variant regions.

The CDR3 extends over 15 amino acids. Germline CDR1 is SGHRS and CDR2 is YFSETQ. Trimming took off 0 bases at V and 1 base at J, with 10 bases between the two ends. Only in-frame clones appear in the TCRdb table, and some are missing; sequencing was by immunoSEQ multiplex PCR. The data contain about 180,000 clones, nearly 95% of them singletons. It was second doses at about 4 or about 12 weeks that were pooled. The TCR sequence derives from an adult who received the AZD1222 COVID-19 vaccine. The chain couples TRBV5-1 to TRBJ2-5; the D is unclear. Specimen: peripheral blood, collected 28 days after the second AZD1222 dose. The CDR3 DNA reads as TGCGCCAGCAGCTTGGGGGCGGCCGCCCAAGAGACCCAGTACTTC. Its protein product is CASSLGAAAQETQYF.